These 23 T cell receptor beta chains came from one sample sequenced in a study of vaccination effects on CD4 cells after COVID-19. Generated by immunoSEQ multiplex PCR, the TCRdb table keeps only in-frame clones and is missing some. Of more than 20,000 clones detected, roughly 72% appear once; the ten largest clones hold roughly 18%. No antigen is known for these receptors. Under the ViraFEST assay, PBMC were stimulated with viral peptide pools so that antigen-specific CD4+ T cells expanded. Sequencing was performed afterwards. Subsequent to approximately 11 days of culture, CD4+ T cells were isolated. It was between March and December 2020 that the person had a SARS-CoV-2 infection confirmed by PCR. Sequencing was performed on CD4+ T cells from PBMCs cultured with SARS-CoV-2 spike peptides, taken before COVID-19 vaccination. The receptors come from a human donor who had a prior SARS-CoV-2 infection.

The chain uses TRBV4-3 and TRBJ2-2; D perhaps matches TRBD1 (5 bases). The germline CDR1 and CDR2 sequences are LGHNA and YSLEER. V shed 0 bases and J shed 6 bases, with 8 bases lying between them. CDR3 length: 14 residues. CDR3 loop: CASSQEQGPGELFF. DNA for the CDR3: TGCGCCAGCAGCCAAGAGCAGGGCCCCGGGGAGCTGTTTTTT.

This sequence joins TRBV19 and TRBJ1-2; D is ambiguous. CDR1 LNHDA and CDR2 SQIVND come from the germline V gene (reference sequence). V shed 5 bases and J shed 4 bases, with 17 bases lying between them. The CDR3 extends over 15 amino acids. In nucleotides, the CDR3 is TGTGCCAGTAGTTCCCTCTATGGCCAATCCTATGGCTACACCTTC. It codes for CASSSLYGQSYGYTF.

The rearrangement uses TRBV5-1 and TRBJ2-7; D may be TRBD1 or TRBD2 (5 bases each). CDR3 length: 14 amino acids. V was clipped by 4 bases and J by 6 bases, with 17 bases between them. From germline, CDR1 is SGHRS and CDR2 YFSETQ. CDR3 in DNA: TGCGCCAGCAGCCTAATGGCCGGGACGGGCGAGCAGTACTTC. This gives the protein CASSLMAGTGEQYF.

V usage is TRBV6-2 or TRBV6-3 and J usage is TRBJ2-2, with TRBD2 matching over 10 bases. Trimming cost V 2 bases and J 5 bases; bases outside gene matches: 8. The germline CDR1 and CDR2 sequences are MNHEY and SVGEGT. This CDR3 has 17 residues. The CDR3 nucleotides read TGTGCCAGCAGTTACGCTAGCGGGAGCGCTGGGACCGGGGAGCTGTTTTTT. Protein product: CASSYASGSAGTGELFF.

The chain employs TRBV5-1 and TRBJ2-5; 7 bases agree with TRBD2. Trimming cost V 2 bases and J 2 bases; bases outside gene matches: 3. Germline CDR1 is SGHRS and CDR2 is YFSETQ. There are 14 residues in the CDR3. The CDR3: CASSFRGEQETQYF. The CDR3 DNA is TGCGCCAGCAGCTTTCGGGGGGAACAAGAGACCCAGTACTTC.

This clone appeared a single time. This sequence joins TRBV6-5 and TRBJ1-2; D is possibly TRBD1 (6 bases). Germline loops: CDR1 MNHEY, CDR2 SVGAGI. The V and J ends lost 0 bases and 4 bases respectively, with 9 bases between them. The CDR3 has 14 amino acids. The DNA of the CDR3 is TGTGCCAGCAGTTACTCGAACAGGGCCTATGGCTACACCTTC. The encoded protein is CASSYSNRAYGYTF.

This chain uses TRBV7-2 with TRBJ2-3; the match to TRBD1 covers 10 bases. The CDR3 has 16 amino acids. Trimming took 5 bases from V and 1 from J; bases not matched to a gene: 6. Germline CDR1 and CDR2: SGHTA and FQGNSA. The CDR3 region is CASSGRGQGGTDTQYF. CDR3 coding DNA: TGTGCCAGCAGCGGCCGCGGACAGGGGGGCACAGATACGCAGTATTTT.

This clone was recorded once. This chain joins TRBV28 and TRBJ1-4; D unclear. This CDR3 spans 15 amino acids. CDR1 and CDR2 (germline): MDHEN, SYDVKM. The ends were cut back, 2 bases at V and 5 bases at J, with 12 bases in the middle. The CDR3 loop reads CASSLVGNQNEKLFF. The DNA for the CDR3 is TGTGCCAGCAGTTTAGTGGGGAACCAGAATGAAAAACTGTTTTTT.

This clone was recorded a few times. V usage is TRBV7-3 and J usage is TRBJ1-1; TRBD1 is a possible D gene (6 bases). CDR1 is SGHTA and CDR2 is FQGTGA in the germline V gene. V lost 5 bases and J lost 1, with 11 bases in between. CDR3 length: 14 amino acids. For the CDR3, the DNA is TGTGCCAGCAGCCCGGGGGCAGGGAACACTGAAGCTTTCTTT. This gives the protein CASSPGAGNTEAFF.

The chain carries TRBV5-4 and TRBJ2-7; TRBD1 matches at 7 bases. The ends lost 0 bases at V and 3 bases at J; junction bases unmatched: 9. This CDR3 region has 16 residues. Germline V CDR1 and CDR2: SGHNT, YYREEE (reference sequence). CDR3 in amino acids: CASSLAAGAGGYEQYF. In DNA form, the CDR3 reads TGTGCCAGCAGCTTGGCCGCCGGGGCAGGGGGCTACGAGCAGTACTTC.

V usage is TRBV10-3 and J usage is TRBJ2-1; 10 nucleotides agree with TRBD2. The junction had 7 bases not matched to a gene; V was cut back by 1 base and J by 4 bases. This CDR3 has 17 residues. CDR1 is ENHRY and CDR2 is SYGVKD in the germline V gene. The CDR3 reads CAISEFSGTSAYNEQFF. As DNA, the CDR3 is TGTGCCATCAGTGAGTTTAGCGGGACTAGCGCATACAATGAGCAGTTCTTC.

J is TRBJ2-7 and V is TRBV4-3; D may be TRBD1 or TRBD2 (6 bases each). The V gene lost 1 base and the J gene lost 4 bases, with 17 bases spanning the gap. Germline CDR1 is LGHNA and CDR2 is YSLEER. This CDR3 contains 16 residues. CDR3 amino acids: CASSQGGALTTYEQYF. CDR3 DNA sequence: TGCGCCAGCAGCCAAGGGGGGGCCCTTACAACTTACGAGCAGTACTTC.

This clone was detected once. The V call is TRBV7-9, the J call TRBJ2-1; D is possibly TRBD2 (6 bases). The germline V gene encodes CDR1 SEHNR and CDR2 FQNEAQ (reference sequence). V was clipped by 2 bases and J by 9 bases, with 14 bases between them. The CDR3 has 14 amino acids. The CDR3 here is CASSLWRDPPEQFF. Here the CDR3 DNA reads TGTGCCAGCAGCTTATGGCGGGACCCGCCTGAGCAGTTCTTC.

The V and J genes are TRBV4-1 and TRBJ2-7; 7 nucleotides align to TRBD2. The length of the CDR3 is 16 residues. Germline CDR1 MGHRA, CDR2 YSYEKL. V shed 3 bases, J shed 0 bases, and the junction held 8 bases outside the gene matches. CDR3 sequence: CASSHLLASSSYEQYF. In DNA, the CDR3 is TGCGCCAGCAGCCACCTACTAGCGAGCAGCTCCTACGAGCAGTACTTC.

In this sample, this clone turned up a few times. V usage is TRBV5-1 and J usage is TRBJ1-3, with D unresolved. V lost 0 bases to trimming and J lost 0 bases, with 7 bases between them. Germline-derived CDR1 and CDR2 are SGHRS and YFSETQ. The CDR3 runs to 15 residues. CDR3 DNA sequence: TGCGCCAGCAGCTTGGACTTTAACTCTGGAAACACCATATATTTT. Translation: CASSLDFNSGNTIYF.

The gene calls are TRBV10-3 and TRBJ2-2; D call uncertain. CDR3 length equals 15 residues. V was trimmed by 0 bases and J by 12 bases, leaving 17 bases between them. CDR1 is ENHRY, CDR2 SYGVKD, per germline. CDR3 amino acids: CAISESAAVWGQLFF. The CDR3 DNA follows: TGTGCCATCAGTGAGTCAGCCGCCGTATGGGGTCAGCTGTTTTTT.

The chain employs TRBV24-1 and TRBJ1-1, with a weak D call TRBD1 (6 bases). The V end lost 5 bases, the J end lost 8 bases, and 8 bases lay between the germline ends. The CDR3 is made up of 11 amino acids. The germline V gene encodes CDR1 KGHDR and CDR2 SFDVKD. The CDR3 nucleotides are TGTGCCACCAGTGCTGGGACAGAAGCTTTCTTT. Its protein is CATSAGTEAFF.

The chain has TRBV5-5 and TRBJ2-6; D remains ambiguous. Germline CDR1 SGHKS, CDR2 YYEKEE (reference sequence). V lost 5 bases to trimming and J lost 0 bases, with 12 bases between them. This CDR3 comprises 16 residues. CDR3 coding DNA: TGTGCCAGCAGTTCGGGTCTCAGCTCTGGGGCCAACGTCCTGACTTTC. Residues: CASSSGLSSGANVLTF. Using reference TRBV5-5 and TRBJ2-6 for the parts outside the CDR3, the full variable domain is DAGVTQSPTHLIKTRGQQVTLRCSPISGHKSVSWYQQVLGQGPQFIFQYYEKEERGRGNFPDRFSARQFPNYSSELNVNALLLGDSALYLCASSSGLSSGANVLTFGAGSRLTVL.

The CDR3 sequence: CSVEDSATGSWSDTQYF. The CDR3 coding sequence is TGCAGCGTTGAAGATTCGGCGACAGGGAGTTGGTCAGATACGCAGTATTTT. The J gene is TRBJ2-3, the V gene TRBV29-1; TRBD1 matches 7 bases. The CDR3 totals 17 residues. Trimming at V came to 0 bases and at J to 4 bases, leaving 13 bases not matched to a gene. The germline V gene encodes CDR1 SQVTM and CDR2 ANQGSEA.

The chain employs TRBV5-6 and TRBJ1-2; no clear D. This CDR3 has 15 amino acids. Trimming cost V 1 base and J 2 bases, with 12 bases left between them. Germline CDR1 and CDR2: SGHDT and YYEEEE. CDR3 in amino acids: CASSLFGRVNYGYTF. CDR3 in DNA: TGTGCCAGCAGCTTGTTCGGACGGGTCAACTATGGCTACACCTTC.

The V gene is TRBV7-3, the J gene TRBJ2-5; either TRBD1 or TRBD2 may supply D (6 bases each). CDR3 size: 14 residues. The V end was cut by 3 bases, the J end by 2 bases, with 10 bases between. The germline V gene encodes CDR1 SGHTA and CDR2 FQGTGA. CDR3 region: CASSFGGRQETQYF. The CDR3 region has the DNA TGTGCCAGCAGCTTCGGGGGCAGGCAAGAGACCCAGTACTTC.

CDR3 nucleotide sequence: TGTGCCAGCAGTCGGGTGGACAGGGGCGTCTCTGGAAACACCATATATTTT. Its translation: CASSRVDRGVSGNTIYF. The chain joins TRBV6-6 to TRBJ1-3, with 9 bases that match TRBD1. The germline V gene encodes CDR1 MNHNY and CDR2 SVGAGI (reference sequence). This CDR3 contains 17 residues. V was pared by 5 bases and J by 0 bases, with 8 bases of the junction left unmatched.

The CDR3: CASSSSGTGEQFF. The DNA for the CDR3 is TGTGCCAGCAGTTCTAGCGGGACTGGGGAGCAGTTCTTC. The chain employs TRBV6-5 and TRBJ2-1; TRBD2 agrees at 9 bases. The germline V gene encodes CDR1 MNHEY and CDR2 SVGAGI. The CDR3 has 13 amino acids. Losses at the gene ends were 4 bases for V and 10 bases for J; bases not matched to a gene: 5.